These 24 T cell receptor beta chains share one sample of origin, sequenced in a study of blood T cell repertoires in COVID-19. TCRdb's table, derived via immunoSEQ multiplex PCR, lists solely in-frame clones and lacks some. The sample records more than 200,000 clones, 80% being singletons. Material for sequencing was PBMCs or T cells enriched from blood (not recorded which). Receptors were obtained from a man under 40 with acute COVID-19.

Remarks on this clone: This same CDR3 is encoded by further DNA sequences in the sample. The chain joins TRBV5-1 to TRBJ2-1; 13 bases agree with TRBD2. Unmatched junction bases numbered 3, after V lost 2 bases and J lost 7 bases. This CDR3 contains 15 residues. Germline CDR1 is SGHRS and CDR2 is YFSETQ. CDR3 coding DNA: TGCGCCAGCAGCTTCGGACTAGCGGGGGCAAATGAGCAGTTCTTC. This sequence encodes CASSFGLAGANEQFF.

A single count supports this clone. The chain carries TRBV5-1 and TRBJ2-5; TRBD1 aligns across 10 bases. The V segment lost 3 bases and the J segment 2 bases; nucleotides outside the gene matches: 7. The CDR3 is made up of 16 amino acids. CDR1 and CDR2 from the germline V gene are SGHRS and YFSETQ. Here the CDR3 reads CASSSQGTGVQETQYF. The CDR3 DNA reads as TGCGCCAGCAGCTCCCAAGGGACAGGGGTGCAAGAGACCCAGTACTTC.

The rearrangement links TRBV6-1 to TRBJ1-2; 7 bases are shared with TRBD1. Germline assignment: CDR1 MNHNS and CDR2 SASEGT. The CDR3 is made up of 13 amino acids. V gave up 3 bases and J gave up 11 bases; unmatched junction bases: 9. CDR3 in DNA: TGTGCCAGCAGTGACGGACCGGGACAGTCATACACCTTC. It yields the protein CASSDGPGQSYTF.

This rearrangement joins TRBV29-1 to TRBJ2-7, with D perhaps matching TRBD2 (5 bases). Trimming took 7 bases from V and 6 from J, leaving 22 bases between them. This CDR3 comprises 14 residues. Germline V gives CDR1 SQVTM, CDR2 ANQGSEA. The CDR3 DNA follows: TGCAGCGCGGCCTTTAGAGCGGAAAGGGCCGAGCAGTACTTC. This gives the protein CSAAFRAERAEQYF.

The gene calls are TRBV30 and TRBJ1-1, with D unclear. Trimming removed 0 bases from V and 0 bases from J, with 8 bases in between. This CDR3 spans 14 amino acids. Looked up from germline, CDR1 is GTSNPN and CDR2 is SVGIG (reference sequence). The DNA of the CDR3 is TGTGCCTGGAGTGTAAAGAGGGTGAACACTGAAGCTTTCTTT. Its translation is CAWSVKRVNTEAFF.

This rearrangement joins TRBV6-1 to TRBJ1-6; D remains ambiguous. Germline V gene data show CDR1 as MNHNS and CDR2 as SASEGT. The germline V and J ends were trimmed by 0 bases and 13 bases, with 10 bases remaining between them. CDR3 length: 13 residues. The CDR3 reads CASSEARPKPLHF. In nucleotides, the CDR3 is TGTGCCAGCAGTGAAGCTCGCCCTAAGCCCCTCCACTTT.

The CDR3, as DNA: TGTGCCAGCAGCCGCCGACTAGCGGGGCCCATTAACAATGAGCAGTTCTTC. It translates to CASSRRLAGPINNEQFF. The V gene is TRBV4-2, the J gene TRBJ2-1; 11 bases align to TRBD2. The CDR3 totals 17 residues. V shed 4 bases and J 5 bases; nucleotides not matched to a gene: 10. Germline loops: CDR1 LGHNA, CDR2 YNFKEQ.

Remarks on this clone: Other DNA sequences of this sample code for an identical CDR3. V and J are TRBV9 and TRBJ2-1; 11 bases agree with TRBD1. The CDR3 covers 15 residues. V gave up 0 bases and J gave up 10 bases; unmatched junction bases: 6. Germline CDR1 is SGDLS and CDR2 is YYNGEE. The CDR3 bases are TGTGCCAGCAGCGTAGCTGGACAGGGGGCAAACGAGCAGTTCTTC. Protein sequence: CASSVAGQGANEQFF.

This clone was found once. The chain recombines TRBV3-1 (or the pseudogene TRBV3-2) with TRBJ1-1; TRBD1 matches at 12 bases. There are 19 residues in the CDR3. The germline V gene has CDR1 LGHDT and CDR2 YNNKEL (reference sequence). J gave up 1 base and V 2 bases, and 11 bases lay outside the gene matches. CDR3 sequence (DNA): TGTGCCAGCAGCCAATATCCCGGGACAGGGGGCAAGAGGAACACTGAAGCTTTCTTT. Translation gives CASSQYPGTGGKRNTEAFF.

V gene TRBV19 combines with J gene TRBJ1-1, with TRBD1 matching over 9 bases. V was clipped by 7 bases and J by 5 bases; unmatched bases: 5. This CDR3 is built from 13 residues. Germline V gene data show CDR1 as LNHDA and CDR2 as SQIVND (reference sequence). In nucleotides, the CDR3 is TGTGCCAGTATACAGGGGGCGTGGACTGAAGCTTTCTTT. It translates to CASIQGAWTEAFF. The complete variable domain, with remaining parts taken from reference TRBV19 and TRBJ1-1, reads DGGITQSPKYLFRKEGQNVTLSCEQNLNHDAMYWYRQDPGQGLRLIYYSQIVNDFQKGDIAEGYSVSREKKESFPLTVTSAQKNPTAFYLCASIQGAWTEAFFGQGTRLTVV.

The chain joins TRBV5-4 to TRBJ2-2, with 9 bases aligning to TRBD1. CDR1 and CDR2 (germline): SGHNT, YYREEE (reference sequence). The CDR3 extends over 16 amino acids. V shed 4 bases, J shed 4 bases, and the junction held 8 bases outside the gene matches. DNA of the CDR3: TGTGCCAGCAGCCTGGGACAGGGCGGCGCCACCGGGGAGCTGTTTTTT. It encodes CASSLGQGGATGELFF.

The J gene is TRBJ2-5, the V gene TRBV5-1, with 12 bases that match TRBD2. The CDR3 has 16 residues. V lost 1 base, J lost 2 bases, and 3 bases stayed unmatched. CDR1 SGHRS and CDR2 YFSETQ come from the germline V gene. The CDR3 loop is CASSLRTSGKQETQYF. Here the CDR3 DNA reads TGCGCCAGCAGCTTGCGGACTAGCGGGAAACAAGAGACCCAGTACTTC.

This chain uses TRBV4-1 with TRBJ2-3; 10 nucleotides line up with TRBD2. Germline V gives CDR1 MGHRA, CDR2 YSYEKL. The V segment lost 0 bases and the J segment 7 bases; nucleotides outside the gene matches: 10. The CDR3 spans 17 residues. The CDR3 protein is CASSQDVSGGLINTQYF. Here the CDR3 DNA reads TGCGCCAGCAGCCAAGATGTTAGCGGGGGGTTGATAAATACGCAGTATTTT.

The rearrangement uses TRBV11-2 and TRBJ2-2; 8 bases match TRBD1. After removal of 4 bases from V and 2 bases from J, the junction contained 6 bases not matched to a gene. CDR3 length: 16 amino acids. The germline gives CDR1 SGHAT, CDR2 FQNNGV. The DNA of the CDR3 is TGTGCCAGCAGCTCCAAGACAGGGGTTAACACCGGGGAGCTGTTTTTT. Protein product: CASSSKTGVNTGELFF.

The chain couples TRBV6-4 to TRBJ1-5; tentative D call: TRBD1 (6 bases). CDR3 length: 16 amino acids. The V end was cut by 0 bases, the J end by 7 bases, with 16 bases between. CDR1 and CDR2 (germline): MRHNA, SNTAGT. CDR3 loop: CASSDSTWRGGQPQHF. The CDR3 region has the DNA TGTGCCAGCAGTGACTCGACGTGGCGGGGGGGCCAGCCCCAGCATTTT.

The gene calls are TRBV2 and TRBJ1-5; D gene ambiguous. Germline V lookup: CDR1 SNHLY, CDR2 FYNNEI. This CDR3 region has 13 residues. Trimming took off 4 bases at V and 7 bases at J, with 11 bases between the two ends. The CDR3 DNA reads TGTGCCAGCAGTGTCAAGATGGAGCAGCCCCAGCATTTT. It is translated as CASSVKMEQPQHF. The full variable domain, its missing parts supplied by reference TRBV2 and TRBJ1-5, is EPEVTQTPSHQVTQMGQEVILRCVPISNHLYFYWYRQILGQKVEFLVSFYNNEISEKSEIFDDQFSVERPDGSNFTLKIRSTKLEDSAMYFCASSVKMEQPQHFGDGTRLSIL.

CDR3 nucleotides: TGTGCCAGCAAAAGGGGGAACACTGAAGCTTTCTTT. Protein sequence: CASKRGNTEAFF. This chain uses TRBV19 with TRBJ1-1; tentatively, D is TRBD1 (5 bases). CDR1 is LNHDA and CDR2 is SQIVND in the germline V gene (reference sequence). Trimming shortened V by 9 bases and J by 1 base, and 9 bases separated the two germline ends. The CDR3 length is 12 residues.

This chain connects TRBV6-5 to TRBJ2-5; no clear D gene. The germline V and J ends were trimmed by 8 bases and 5 bases, with 9 bases remaining between them. The V gene's germline CDR1 is MNHEY and CDR2 SVGAGI. The CDR3 spans 11 residues. The CDR3 bases are TGTGCCAGCCGACGGGTGGAGACCCAGTACTTC. The encoded protein is CASRRVETQYF.

The chain joins TRBV10-2 to TRBJ1-4; 9 nucleotides align to TRBD1. The CDR3 totals 17 residues. Per germline, CDR1 WSHSY and CDR2 SAAADI. With V trimmed by 6 bases and J by 0 bases, 8 bases remained unmatched. DNA for the CDR3: TGCGCCAGCAGGGCCGGACAGGGGATTGCAACTAATGAAAAACTGTTTTTT. This codes for CASRAGQGIATNEKLFF.

The chain recombines TRBV19 with TRBJ2-5; 9 bases align to TRBD2. V lost 4 bases, J lost 3 bases, and 15 bases stayed unmatched. The CDR3 runs 18 residues. Germline V lookup: CDR1 LNHDA, CDR2 SQIVND (reference sequence). Here the CDR3 DNA reads TGTGCCAGTAGTACGACTCCTGGACTAGCGCAAAGAAAAGAGACCCAGTACTTC. It yields the protein CASSTTPGLAQRKETQYF.

The chain recombines TRBV27 with TRBJ2-2, with TRBD2 identical over 10 bases. The germline CDR1 and CDR2 sequences are MNHEY and SMNVEV (reference sequence). The V gene end was trimmed by 0 bases and the J gene end by 4 bases; junction bases not matched to a gene: 5. The CDR3 sequence is 17 residues long. The DNA of the CDR3 is TGTGCCAGCAGTTTATCGTCTAGCGGGGGCCCCACCGGGGAGCTGTTTTTT. It yields the protein CASSLSSSGGPTGELFF.

Only a few counts were recorded for this clone. The chain recombines TRBV28 with TRBJ1-2; the D is unclear. This CDR3 comprises 13 residues. The V end lost 1 base, the J end lost 1 base, and 4 bases lay between the germline ends. Germline V CDR1 and CDR2: MDHEN, SYDVKM. The CDR3 loop is CASSLLSNYGYTF. The CDR3 region has the DNA TGTGCCAGCAGTTTATTGAGTAACTATGGCTACACCTTC.

A remark on this clone: Additional DNA sequences in this sample encode the identical CDR3. The J gene is TRBJ2-7, the V gene TRBV9; a weak D match, TRBD1 (5 bases). V shed 2 bases and J shed 2 bases, with 11 bases lying between them. The CDR3 has 14 amino acids. CDR1 and CDR2 from the germline V gene are SGDLS and YYNGEE. In DNA, the CDR3 is TGTGCCAGCAGCGTGGGTCAGGGCCCCTACGAGCAGTACTTC. Protein product: CASSVGQGPYEQYF.

The chain links TRBV14 to TRBJ1-2; 7 bases match TRBD1. Germline V gives CDR1 SGHDN, CDR2 FVKESK. The CDR3 is 13 amino acids. V lost 6 bases and J lost 3; bases outside the gene matches: 4. The CDR3 bases are TGTGCCAGCAGGCCCAGGGGGGACTATGGCTACACCTTC. Translation gives CASRPRGDYGYTF.